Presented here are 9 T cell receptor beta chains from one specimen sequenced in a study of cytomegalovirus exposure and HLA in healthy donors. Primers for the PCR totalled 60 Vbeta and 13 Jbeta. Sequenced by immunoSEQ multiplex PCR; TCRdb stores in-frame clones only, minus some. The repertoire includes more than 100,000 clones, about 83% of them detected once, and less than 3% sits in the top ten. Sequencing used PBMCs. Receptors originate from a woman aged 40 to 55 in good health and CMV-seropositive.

CDR3 amino acids: CASSPSSGAYEQYF. CDR3 nucleotide sequence: TGTGCCAGCAGCCCTTCTAGCGGTGCCTACGAGCAGTACTTC. The chain carries TRBV7-2 and TRBJ2-7, with 7 bases fitting TRBD2. Losses at the gene ends were 5 bases for V and 2 bases for J; bases not matched to a gene: 6. Germline loops: CDR1 SGHTA, CDR2 FQGNSA. The CDR3 has 14 residues. Full variable domain (remainder filled in from reference TRBV7-2 and TRBJ2-7): GAGVSQSPSNKVTEKGKDVELRCDPISGHTALYWYRQSLGQGLEFLIYFQGNSAPDKSGLPSDRFSAERTGGSVSTLTIQRTQQEDSAVYLCASSPSSGAYEQYFGPGTRLTVT.

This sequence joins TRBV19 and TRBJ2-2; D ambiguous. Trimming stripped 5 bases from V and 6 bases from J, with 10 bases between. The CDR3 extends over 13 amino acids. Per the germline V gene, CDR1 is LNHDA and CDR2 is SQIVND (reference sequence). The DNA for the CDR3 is TGTGCCAGTAGTGAGCTTACCTCCGGGGAGCTGTTTTTT. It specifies CASSELTSGELFF.

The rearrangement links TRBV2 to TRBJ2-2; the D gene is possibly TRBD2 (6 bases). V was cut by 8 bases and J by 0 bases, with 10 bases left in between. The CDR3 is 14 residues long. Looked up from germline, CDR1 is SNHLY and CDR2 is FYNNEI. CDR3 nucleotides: TGTGCCAGCCGAAGCGGGCCGAACACCGGGGAGCTGTTTTTT. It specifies CASRSGPNTGELFF.

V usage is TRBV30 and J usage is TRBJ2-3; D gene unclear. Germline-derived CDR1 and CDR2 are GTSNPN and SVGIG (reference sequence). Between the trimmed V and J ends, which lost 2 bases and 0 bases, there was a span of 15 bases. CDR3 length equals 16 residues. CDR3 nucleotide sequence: TGTGCCTGGAGTAAGATATTTAGGCGGAGCACAGATACGCAGTATTTT. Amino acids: CAWSKIFRRSTDTQYF. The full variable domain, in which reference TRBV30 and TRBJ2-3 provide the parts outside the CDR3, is SQTIHQWPATLVQPVGSPLSLECTVEGTSNPNLYWYRQAAGRGLQLLFYSVGIGQISSEVPQNLSASRPQDRQFILSSKKLLLSDSGFYLCAWSKIFRRSTDTQYFGPGTRLTVL.

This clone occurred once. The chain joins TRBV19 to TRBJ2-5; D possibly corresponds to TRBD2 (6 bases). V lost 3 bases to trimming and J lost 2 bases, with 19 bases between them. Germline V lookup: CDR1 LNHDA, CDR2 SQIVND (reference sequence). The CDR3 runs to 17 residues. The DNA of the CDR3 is TGTGCCAGTAGTATGGGGCGGGGAGGATTACCTCAAGAGACCCAGTACTTC. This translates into CASSMGRGGLPQETQYF.

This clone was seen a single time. CDR3 loop: CASAGVNTEAFF. For the CDR3, the DNA is TGTGCCAGCGCCGGGGTGAACACTGAAGCTTTCTTT. This chain links TRBV5-4 with TRBJ1-1; D is unclear. The CDR3 has 12 residues. Trimming stripped 7 bases from V and 0 bases from J, with 7 bases between. Germline values: CDR1 SGHNT, CDR2 YYREEE (reference sequence).

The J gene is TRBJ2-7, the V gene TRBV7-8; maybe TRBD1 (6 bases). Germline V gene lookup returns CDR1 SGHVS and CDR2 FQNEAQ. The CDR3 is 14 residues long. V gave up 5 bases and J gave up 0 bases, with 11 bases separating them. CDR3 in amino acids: CASSLQDSSYEQYF. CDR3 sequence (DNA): TGTGCCAGCAGCCTCCAGGACAGCTCCTACGAGCAGTACTTC.

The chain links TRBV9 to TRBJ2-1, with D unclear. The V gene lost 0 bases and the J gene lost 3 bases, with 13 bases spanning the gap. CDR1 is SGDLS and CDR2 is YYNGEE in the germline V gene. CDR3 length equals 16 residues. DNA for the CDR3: TGTGCCAGCAGCGTAGCGTTGCAGGCAAACTACAATGAGCAGTTCTTC. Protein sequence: CASSVALQANYNEQFF.

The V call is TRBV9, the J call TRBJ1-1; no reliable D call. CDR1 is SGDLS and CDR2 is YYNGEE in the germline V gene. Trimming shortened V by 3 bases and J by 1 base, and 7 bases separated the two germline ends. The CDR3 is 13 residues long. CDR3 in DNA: TGTGCCAGCAGCGGACACCAGAACACTGAAGCTTTCTTT. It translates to CASSGHQNTEAFF. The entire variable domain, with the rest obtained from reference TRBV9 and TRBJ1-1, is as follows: DSGVTQTPKHLITATGQRVTLRCSPRSGDLSVYWYQQSLDQGLQFLIQYYNGEERAKGNILERFSAQQFPDLHSELNLSSLELGDSALYFCASSGHQNTEAFFGQGTRLTVV.